This TCR beta chain originates from a study of blood T cell repertoires in COVID-19. The overall study: COVID-19 samples from acute and convalescent phases originated in the United States, Italy and Spain. T cells, B-cell-depleted T cells, or PBMCs provided the cDNA or gDNA that served as material.

Using immunoSEQ multiplex PCR, the repertoire was profiled, and TCRdb retains in-frame clones only, with some absent. The sample shows about 110,000 clones, roughly 69% of them seen only once. The specimen was peripheral blood. The receptor was isolated from a man older than 75 with acute or convalescent COVID-19.

CDR3 nucleotides: TGTGCCAGCAGTTTAACGGCTAGCGGGACCTACGAGCAGTACTTC. Translated: CASSLTASGTYEQYF. The chain combines TRBV28 with TRBJ2-7, with 9 bases aligning to TRBD2. CDR3 length equals 15 residues. The germline V gene has CDR1 MDHEN and CDR2 SYDVKM. J lost 2 bases, V lost 2 bases, and 4 bases had no gene match.